The clone carrying this T cell receptor beta chain was seen more than once but under ten times. Antigen: not known. The sample's time point: pre-sensitization, week 0. Treatment noted: therapeutic diphenylcyclopropenone sensitization with weekly scalp DPC. Blood draws came before every patch-test application. The sample originates from a study of human T cells and chemical hapten exposure. Study-level points and caveats: Significantly more large CDR3 similarity clusters were formed by expanded TCRs than by controls.

Individual cDNA molecules had unique molecular identifiers attached to them by the library. Per the original data handling: There were a median of around 97,000 TCRs per sample, with a range from roughly 20,000 to 700,000. In TCRdb, the RACE reads were re-called with MiXCR into one record per CDR3 protein. Here the V and J calls rest on TCRdb's processing, not on the authors' analysis. Of a few hundred thousand distinct CDR3 sequences listed, about 5% were seen once; the top ten hold over 6.5%. The sample consisted of whole blood, taken in connection with sensitization to the hapten diphenylcyclopropenone (DPC). This TCR was recovered from a woman under 30 with alopecia areata. Some clones in this sample may be carry-over from other donors' samples.

The CDR3 spells CASSRMTLLAGGHDNEQFF. The CDR3 nucleotides are TGCGCCAGCAGCCGGATGACGTTACTAGCGGGGGGGCATGACAATGAGCAGTTCTTC. V is TRBV4-1 and J is TRBJ2-1; TRBD2 aligns across 13 bases. The CDR3 is made up of 19 amino acids. Trimming removed 4 bases from V and 5 bases from J; junction bases left unmatched: 14. Germline-derived CDR1 and CDR2 are MGHRA and YSYEKL.